Listed here are 3 T cell receptor beta chains from one sample, sequenced in a study of shared clonotypes between healthy human individuals. Repertoires were generated with immunoSEQ multiplex PCR, while TCRdb's copy carries only in-frame clones and drops some. The sample yields roughly 500,000 clones, around 80% seen once. Sequenced input: PBMCs. Every receptor here comes from a woman aged 40 to 55 in good health. Some clones in this sample may be carry-over from other donors' samples.

This clone was counted many times. This chain uses TRBV7-9 with TRBJ2-3; 16 positions agree with TRBD2. The CDR3 runs 18 residues. CDR1 SEHNR and CDR2 FQNEAQ come from the germline V gene (reference sequence). V lost 5 bases and J lost 2; bases outside the gene matches: 7. The CDR3 coding sequence is TGTGCCAGCAGCACGAGGGGACTAGCGGGAGGGAACACAGATACGCAGTATTTT. The encoded protein is CASSTRGLAGGNTDTQYF.

Regarding this clone: The sample contains more than one DNA sequence encoding this CDR3. The V gene is TRBV29-1, the J gene TRBJ2-3; D is ambiguous. CDR1 is SQVTM, CDR2 ANQGSEA, per germline. This CDR3 is built from 12 residues. V was pared by 2 bases and J by 0 bases, with 3 bases between. The CDR3 DNA reads as TGCAGCGTTGAACCTAGCACAGATACGCAGTATTTT. Residues: CSVEPSTDTQYF.

This clone occurred a few times. The chain has TRBV28 and TRBJ2-1; perhaps D is TRBD1 or TRBD2 (8 bases each). Trimming removed 8 bases from V and 7 bases from J, with 21 bases in between. Germline lookup yields CDR1 MDHEN and CDR2 SYDVKM. CDR3 length: 15 residues. The CDR3 DNA follows: TGTGCCAGCGGCCGGGGGGGGACAGGACCTAATGAGCAGTTCTTC. Translated, it gives CASGRGGTGPNEQFF.